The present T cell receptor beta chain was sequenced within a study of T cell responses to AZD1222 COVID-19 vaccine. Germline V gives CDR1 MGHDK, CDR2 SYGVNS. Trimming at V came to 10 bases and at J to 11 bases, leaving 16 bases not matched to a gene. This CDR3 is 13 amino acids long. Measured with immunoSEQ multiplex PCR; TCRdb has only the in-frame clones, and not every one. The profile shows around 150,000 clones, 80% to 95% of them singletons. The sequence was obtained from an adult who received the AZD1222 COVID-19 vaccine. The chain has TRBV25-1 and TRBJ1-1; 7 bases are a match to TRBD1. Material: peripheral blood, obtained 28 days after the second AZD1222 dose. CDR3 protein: CAIPDRPGKGAFF. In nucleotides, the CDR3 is TGTGCCATTCCGGACAGGCCAGGGAAAGGGGCTTTCTTT.